The 24 T cell receptor beta chains below were found in one sample sequenced in a study of cytomegalovirus exposure and HLA in healthy donors. PCR amplification relied on 60 Vbeta primers (plus 13 Jbeta primers). The protocol was immunoSEQ multiplex PCR, while the TCRdb copy is restricted to in-frame clones and leaves out a portion. The table lists some 150,000 clones. Sequenced material: PBMCs. Receptors were obtained from a woman under 30 in good health and CMV-seronegative.

CDR3 protein: CASSSPRQSTDTQYF. The CDR3 DNA follows: TGTGCCAGTAGTAGTCCGAGGCAAAGCACAGATACGCAGTATTTT. The chain has TRBV19 and TRBJ2-3; D gene unclear. Trimming removed 4 bases at V and 0 bases at J, with 11 bases between. The CDR3 has 15 amino acids. Germline V gene lookup returns CDR1 LNHDA and CDR2 SQIVND (reference sequence).

The J gene is TRBJ2-2, the V gene TRBV7-3; perhaps TRBD2 as D (6 bases). Trimming removed 0 bases from V and 3 bases from J, with 11 bases in between. The germline V gene encodes CDR1 SGHTA and CDR2 FQGTGA. The CDR3 is 16 amino acids. The CDR3 loop reads CASSLTGSGYTGELFF. The DNA of the CDR3 is TGTGCCAGCAGCTTAACGGGTAGCGGCTACACCGGGGAGCTGTTTTTT.

The chain joins TRBV7-8 to TRBJ2-1; 9 bases fit TRBD1. The length of the CDR3 is 15 residues. J was trimmed by 0 bases and V by 8 bases; bases with no gene match: 5. The germline V gene encodes CDR1 SGHVS and CDR2 FQNEAQ. CDR3 DNA: TGTGCCAGCCAAGGGACAGGGAGCTCCTACAATGAGCAGTTCTTC. Its protein is CASQGTGSSYNEQFF.

The J gene is TRBJ2-7, the V gene TRBV28, with D tentatively TRBD2 (6 bases). V was cut by 7 bases and J by 1 base, with 26 bases left in between. CDR1 and CDR2 (germline): MDHEN, SYDVKM. The length of the CDR3 is 18 residues. The CDR3 protein is CASNRRAFGLPYSYEQYF. CDR3 nucleotides: TGTGCCAGCAATCGGCGGGCCTTCGGACTACCTTATTCCTACGAGCAGTACTTC. The full variable domain, with the rest looked up from reference TRBV28 and TRBJ2-7, is DVKVTQSSRYLVKRTGEKVFLECVQDMDHENMFWYRQDPGLGLRLIYFSYDVKMKEKGDIPEGYSVSREKKERFSLILESASTNQTSMYLCASNRRAFGLPYSYEQYFGPGTRLTVT.

The genes are TRBV11-3 and TRBJ2-2, with D perhaps matching TRBD1 (5 bases). V was shortened by 6 bases and J by 6 bases, with 14 bases between the two germline ends. Germline loops: CDR1 SGHNT, CDR2 YENEEA. This CDR3 spans 14 amino acids. The CDR3 bases are TGTGCCAGCAGTCAAGCTTGGGGCCCCGGGGAGCTGTTTTTT. Amino acids: CASSQAWGPGELFF. Looking up the rest from reference TRBV11-3 and TRBJ2-2 gives the full variable domain: EAGVVQSPRYKIIEKKQPVAFWCNPISGHNTLYWYLQNLGQGPELLIRYENEEAVDDSQLPKDRFSAERLKGVDSTLKIQPAELGDSAVYLCASSQAWGPGELFFGEGSRLTVL.

The chain employs TRBV7-9 and TRBJ1-1; unclear D gene. The CDR3 is 15 amino acids. CDR1 SEHNR and CDR2 FQNEAQ come from the germline V gene (reference sequence). V was pared by 1 base and J by 1 base, with 10 bases between. CDR3: CASSLGEGRNTEAFF. The CDR3 DNA is TGTGCCAGCAGCTTAGGGGAGGGAAGGAACACTGAAGCTTTCTTT.

The rearrangement links TRBV28 to TRBJ1-1; D might be TRBD1 (6 bases). The CDR3 has 14 residues. CDR1 is MDHEN, CDR2 SYDVKM, per germline. V was shortened by 3 bases and J by 11 bases, with 19 bases between the two germline ends. The CDR3 DNA reads as TGTGCCAGCAGTTTTAGGGCAGGGGTTGCAGGGGCTTTCTTT. This translates into CASSFRAGVAGAFF.

The chain links TRBV7-3 to TRBJ2-7; no clear D gene. The length of the CDR3 is 13 residues. Germline V gene lookup returns CDR1 SGHTA and CDR2 FQGTGA. V lost 5 bases, J lost 7 bases, and 15 bases lay in between. CDR3 sequence reads: CASSPNFGGEQYF. The CDR3 DNA sequence: TGTGCCAGCAGCCCGAATTTCGGCGGTGAGCAGTACTTC.

The chain joins TRBV9 to TRBJ2-6; D gene ambiguous. The germline CDR1 and CDR2 sequences are SGDLS and YYNGEE. The CDR3 is 15 residues long. The V end was cut by 4 bases, the J end by 1 base, with 9 bases between. As DNA, the CDR3 is TGTGCCAGCAGCCCCTCCGGTTCTGGGGCCAACGTCCTGACTTTC. This sequence encodes CASSPSGSGANVLTF.

CDR3 protein: CASGFYLKLTDTQYF. DNA for the CDR3: TGTGCTAGTGGTTTTTATCTGAAACTCACAGATACGCAGTATTTT. This chain links TRBV12-5 with TRBJ2-3; no firm D call. The V and J ends lost 3 bases and 2 bases respectively, with 12 bases between them. Germline loops: CDR1 LGHNT, CDR2 FRNRAP. The CDR3 has 15 residues.

The J gene is TRBJ2-5, the V gene TRBV5-1; 10 bases fit TRBD2. The ends lost 4 bases at V and 7 bases at J; junction bases unmatched: 10. From germline, CDR1 is SGHRS and CDR2 YFSETQ. The CDR3 contains 15 residues. CDR3 protein: CASSTSGVRGGTQYF. In DNA, the CDR3 is TGCGCCAGCAGCACTAGCGGGGTACGGGGTGGGACCCAGTACTTC.

The CDR3 loop is CASSAGLLGKNIQYF. In DNA, the CDR3 is TGTGCCAGCAGCGCGGGACTCTTGGGCAAAAACATTCAGTACTTC. The V and J genes are TRBV5-4 and TRBJ2-4, with D possibly being TRBD2 (6 bases). V gave up 4 bases and J gave up 3 bases, with 14 bases separating them. This CDR3 comprises 15 residues. Germline CDR1 and CDR2: SGHNT and YYREEE (reference sequence).

The chain has TRBV29-1 and TRBJ1-2, with 7 bases that match TRBD1. V shed 7 bases and J 8 bases; nucleotides not matched to a gene: 10. The CDR3 loop spans 12 amino acids. Germline CDR1 reads SQVTM; CDR2 reads ANQGSEA. CDR3 residues: CSAKTGEEGYTF. CDR3 bases: TGCAGCGCTAAAACAGGGGAAGAAGGCTACACCTTC.

J is TRBJ2-1 and V is TRBV19, with 9 bases identical to TRBD2. Unmatched junction bases numbered 3, after V lost 5 bases and J lost 4 bases. The CDR3 is 14 amino acids. Germline lookup yields CDR1 LNHDA and CDR2 SQIVND (reference sequence). This CDR3 is CASSVTSGYNEQFF. The CDR3 region has the DNA TGTGCCAGTAGTGTGACTAGCGGTTACAATGAGCAGTTCTTC.

The chain recombines TRBV9 with TRBJ2-3; tentatively, D is TRBD2 (7 bases). Per germline, CDR1 SGDLS and CDR2 YYNGEE. The CDR3 loop spans 15 amino acids. The ends were cut back, 2 bases at V and 11 bases at J, with 21 bases in the middle. The CDR3: CASSVGGLDTGEQYF. CDR3 DNA: TGTGCCAGCAGCGTGGGGGGGCTGGACACGGGGGAGCAGTATTTT.

The chain links TRBV5-4 to TRBJ1-4, with TRBD1 matching 9 bases. Germline CDR1 SGHNT, CDR2 YYREEE (reference sequence). This CDR3 spans 14 amino acids. V dropped 4 bases and J dropped 7; count of bases not matched to a gene: 5. The CDR3 sequence: CASSPGQGFEKLFF. The CDR3 DNA is TGTGCCAGCAGCCCGGGACAGGGTTTTGAAAAACTGTTTTTT.

V and J are TRBV12-5 and TRBJ2-3; D is perhaps TRBD2 (6 bases). The germline V and J ends were trimmed by 4 bases and 5 bases, with 16 bases remaining between them. The germline V gene has CDR1 LGHNT and CDR2 FRNRAP. The CDR3 has 15 amino acids. The CDR3, as DNA: TGTGCTAGTGGTTGGGGGGAGACAGAAAAAGATACGCAGTATTTT. As protein: CASGWGETEKDTQYF.

This chain connects TRBV10-3 to TRBJ1-2, with D tentatively TRBD1 (5 bases). In germline, CDR1 is ENHRY, CDR2 SYGVKD. The V and J ends lost 3 bases and 6 bases respectively, with 14 bases between them. This CDR3 is built from 14 residues. Here the CDR3 DNA reads TGTGCCATCAGTGATAGCCAGGGCGCCCATGGCTACACCTTC. Encoded protein: CAISDSQGAHGYTF.

The V gene is TRBV18, the J gene TRBJ2-3, with 9 positions matching TRBD2. V was pared by 6 bases and J by 4 bases, with 11 bases of the junction left unmatched. In germline, CDR1 is KGHSH, CDR2 LQKENI. The CDR3 contains 16 residues. This CDR3 reads CASSPLSIAGADTQYF. The DNA for the CDR3 is TGTGCCAGCTCTCCTTTGAGTATAGCGGGAGCAGATACGCAGTATTTT.

J is TRBJ2-7 and V is TRBV6-1; TRBD2 aligns across 8 bases. Trimming removed 1 base from V and 4 bases from J; junction bases left unmatched: 9. CDR3 length equals 16 residues. Germline CDR1 and CDR2: MNHNS and SASEGT. CDR3 sequence: CASSEEISGGLYEQYV. In DNA, the CDR3 is TGTGCCAGCAGTGAAGAAATAAGCGGGGGATTATACGAGCAGTACGTC.

As regards this clone: A read error may account for a junction end that differs from germline. J is TRBJ2-6 and V is TRBV30; D unclear. This CDR3 contains 13 residues. From germline, CDR1 is GTSNPN and CDR2 SVGIG (reference sequence). The CDR3 loop is CANRDSGANVLTF. CDR3 in DNA: TGCGCCAACAGAGACTCTGGGGCCAACGTCCTGACTTTC.

The rearrangement uses TRBV10-1 and TRBJ2-7; 9 bases align to TRBD1. CDR1 and CDR2 from the germline V gene are WNHNN and SYGVQD (reference sequence). The V gene end was trimmed by 5 bases and the J gene end by 4 bases; junction bases not matched to a gene: 9. There are 15 residues in the CDR3. CDR3 protein: CASSQGQGSGYEQYF. DNA for the CDR3: TGCGCCAGCAGTCAGGGACAGGGTTCCGGGTACGAGCAGTACTTC.

This chain joins TRBV9 and TRBJ2-6; no clear D. In germline, CDR1 is SGDLS, CDR2 YYNGEE. The ends were cut back, 0 bases at V and 0 bases at J, with 4 bases in the middle. The CDR3 runs 15 residues. CDR3 in amino acids: CASSVDNSGANVLTF. DNA of the CDR3: TGTGCCAGCAGCGTAGACAACTCTGGGGCCAACGTCCTGACTTTC.

The chain uses TRBV11-1 and TRBJ2-3, with 10 bases that match TRBD2. This CDR3 contains 16 residues. After removal of 5 bases from V and 6 bases from J, the junction contained 11 bases not matched to a gene. CDR1 and CDR2 from the germline V gene are SGHAT and FQDESV (reference sequence). CDR3 sequence reads: CASSGTSGTVLDTQYF. The CDR3 coding sequence is TGTGCCAGCAGCGGAACTAGCGGGACGGTATTGGATACGCAGTATTTT.